The entry that follows covers one TCR beta chain sequence. This sample stems from a study of blood T cell repertoires in COVID-19. In the original processing: Nucleated cell number was recorded as an estimate derived from reference gene primer amplification. TCRdb's copy holds only in-frame clones and misses some; the assay was immunoSEQ multiplex PCR. The V and J calls and clone size come from that table; D and trimming were worked out from the DNA. This table holds 200,000 to 250,000 clones, about nine tenths found once. The source is a man over 45 who had been exposed to COVID-19. Specimen: PBMCs or T cells enriched from blood (not recorded which).

For the CDR3, the DNA is TGTGCCAGCAGCCCACTATTAACAGGGGAGCCGCGTAATTCACCCCTCCACTTT. Its protein is CASSPLLTGEPRNSPLHF. V gene TRBV7-2 combines with J gene TRBJ1-6; the match to TRBD1 covers 7 bases. Germline values: CDR1 SGHTA, CDR2 FQGNSA. V dropped 5 bases and J dropped 6; count of bases not matched to a gene: 16. The CDR3 length is 18 residues.